The sequence of this T cell receptor beta chain was determined in a study of cytomegalovirus exposure and HLA in healthy donors. Overall study: Findings of an earlier analysis included over 95 million unique TCR beta sequences from around 180 million T cells. Findings and limits, study-wide: Judged likely to be a sequencing artifact was a cluster of highly shared sequence variants. Among TCR beta chains, those listed as cytomegalovirus-associated numbered some 170.

CDR3 length: 17 residues. CDR1 and CDR2 from the germline V gene are SGHTA and FQGTGA. V dropped 5 bases and J dropped 6; count of bases not matched to a gene: 14. It was with 60 Vbeta and 13 Jbeta primers that the PCR ran. The table came from immunoSEQ multiplex PCR; TCRdb's copy has only in-frame clones and leaves some out. This repertoire comprises about 48,000 clones; its ten largest clones make up 6.1%. Points on this clone: The antigen remains unidentified.

This TCR was sampled from a male donor in good health and CMV-seropositive. The chain has TRBV7-3 and TRBJ2-2; 8 bases fit TRBD1. The specimen sequenced was PBMCs. CDR3: CASSPQGQAGFAGELFF. In DNA, the CDR3 is TGTGCCAGCAGCCCCCAGGGACAGGCCGGATTTGCCGGGGAGCTGTTTTTT.